This TCR beta chain originates from a study of PD-L1 blockade in urothelial cancer. Overall study: Investigators checked blood 3 weeks (second dose) and 6 weeks after treatment start.

Synthetic templates analogous to TCR were spiked into all PCRs individually. The repertoire was sequenced with immunoSEQ multiplex PCR; TCRdb's copy has only in-frame clones and lacks some. Of 85,000 to 90,000 clones listed, 89% are singletons. In germline, CDR1 is LNHDA, CDR2 SQIVND (reference sequence). This CDR3 region has 15 residues. V gave up 4 bases and J gave up 0 bases, with 10 bases separating them. Described time point: pretreatment peripheral blood. The chain couples TRBV19 to TRBJ1-5; tentatively, D is TRBD1 (6 bases). Sequencing was performed on PBMCs, taken around atezolizumab (anti-PD-L1) treatment. The receptor was derived from a woman older than 75 with urothelial cancer. CDR3 bases: TGTGCCAGTAGTACAGGACAGTATAGCAATCAGCCCCAGCATTTT. Translating gives CASSTGQYSNQPQHF. Based on the CDR3 plus reference TRBV19 and TRBJ1-5, the full variable domain is DGGITQSPKYLFRKEGQNVTLSCEQNLNHDAMYWYRQDPGQGLRLIYYSQIVNDFQKGDIAEGYSVSREKKESFPLTVTSAQKNPTAFYLCASSTGQYSNQPQHFGDGTRLSIL.